This T cell receptor (beta chain) was recorded in a study of cytomegalovirus exposure and HLA in healthy donors. With regard to this clone: Antigen specificity is unknown. At one end the junction does not follow the germline gene, possibly because of a read error.

PCR primers comprised 60 Vbeta and 13 Jbeta primers. TCRdb keeps only in-frame clones here, not all; method: immunoSEQ multiplex PCR. The sample contains 110,000 to 150,000 clones, 60% to 85% of which appear only once. The CDR3 spans 17 residues. Germline CDR1 SEHNR, CDR2 FQNEAQ (reference sequence). General study points: For TCR beta chains, V- and J-gene trimming was later linked to a missense DCLRE1C variant. Cytomegalovirus association was listed for 164 TCR beta chains.

This sequence originates from a man between 25 and 39 years old in good health and CMV-seronegative. The specimen sequenced was PBMCs. The chain uses TRBV7-9 and TRBJ1-2; 10 positions match TRBD1. DNA of the CDR3: TGTTCCAGCAGCTTAGATTGGTCCGGGACAGGGGTGTCTGGCTACACCTTC. Residues: CSSSLDWSGTGVSGYTF. Based on the CDR3 plus reference TRBV7-9 and TRBJ1-2, the full variable domain is DTGVSQNPRHKITKRGQNVTFRCDPISEHNRLYWYRQTLGQGPEFLTYFQNEAQLEKSRLLSDRFSAERPKGSFSTLEIQRTEQGDSAMYLCSSSLDWSGTGVSGYTFGSGTRLTVV.